The 24 T cell receptor beta chains reported below all come from one sample, sequenced in a study of cytomegalovirus exposure and HLA in healthy donors. Primers for the PCR totalled 60 Vbeta and 13 Jbeta. The data were produced by immunoSEQ multiplex PCR, yet TCRdb's version contains in-frame clones alone and is incomplete. This sample has 150,000 to 200,000 clones, with 80% to 90% found just once. Sequencing was performed on PBMCs. The receptors shown here come from a young man in good health and CMV-seropositive.

This chain joins TRBV9 and TRBJ2-3; 8 bases align to TRBD1. The CDR3 totals 13 residues. Trimming at V came to 7 bases and at J to 4 bases, leaving 5 bases not matched to a gene. Germline CDR1 and CDR2: SGDLS and YYNGEE. The CDR3 sequence is CASGRTGPDTQYF. CDR3 nucleotides: TGTGCCAGCGGACGGACAGGGCCAGATACGCAGTATTTT.

This clone was seen more than once but under ten times. This chain uses TRBV5-1 with TRBJ2-3, with D tentatively TRBD2 (6 bases). V dropped 4 bases and J dropped 4 bases, with 19 bases sitting between them. Germline V gene data show CDR1 as SGHRS and CDR2 as YFSETQ. The CDR3 contains 16 residues. CDR3 bases: TGCGCCAGCAGCGGCGGGACTTTTAATCCCCCAGATACGCAGTATTTT. Translation gives CASSGGTFNPPDTQYF.

The chain uses TRBV10-1 and TRBJ2-1; 9 nucleotides agree with TRBD2. The CDR3 has 16 residues. V lost 10 bases and J lost 0; bases outside the gene matches: 10. Germline CDR1 reads WNHNN; CDR2 reads SYGVQD (reference sequence). CDR3 sequence: CATVLAGKPSYNEQFF. CDR3 coding DNA: TGCGCCACTGTGCTAGCGGGGAAACCCTCCTACAATGAGCAGTTCTTC.

The chain carries TRBV12-5 and TRBJ2-5; the D is unclear. Germline loops: CDR1 LGHNT, CDR2 FRNRAP. Between the trimmed V and J ends, which lost 7 bases and 4 bases, there was a span of 7 bases. The CDR3 loop spans 11 amino acids. DNA of the CDR3: TGTGCTAGTGCCCAGATAGAGACCCAGTACTTC. Amino acids: CASAQIETQYF.

The V call is TRBV5-8, the J call TRBJ2-7, with 7 positions matching TRBD1. This CDR3 spans 17 amino acids. V was clipped by 4 bases and J by 0 bases; unmatched bases: 13. Germline V CDR1 and CDR2: SGHTS, YDEGEE. Here the CDR3 reads CASSQTSGQASSYEQYF. The CDR3, as DNA: TGTGCCAGCAGCCAAACTTCAGGACAGGCTAGCTCCTACGAGCAGTACTTC.

The CDR3 DNA sequence: TGTGCCAGCAGCGTAGTACAGGGTAAAGGCTACACCTTC. Amino acid sequence: CASSVVQGKGYTF. The chain carries TRBV9 and TRBJ1-2; TRBD1 might be the D (6 bases). Between the trimmed V and J ends, which lost 0 bases and 8 bases, there was a span of 11 bases. In germline, CDR1 is SGDLS, CDR2 YYNGEE. The CDR3 covers 13 residues.

V and J are TRBV2 and TRBJ2-1; 10 nucleotides align to TRBD2. Germline CDR1 and CDR2: SNHLY and FYNNEI. The CDR3 consists of 17 residues. Germline trimming cut 6 bases from V and 2 bases from J; bases unmatched to any gene: 10. CDR3 sequence: CASRAVAGGLTYNEQFF. In DNA, the CDR3 is TGTGCCAGCAGGGCCGTAGCGGGGGGCCTCACCTACAATGAGCAGTTCTTC.

The chain employs TRBV12-5 and TRBJ2-7, with 9 bases lining up with TRBD1. The ends lost 1 base at V and 7 bases at J; junction bases unmatched: 2. Looked up from germline, CDR1 is LGHNT and CDR2 is FRNRAP. The CDR3 has 13 amino acids. Here the CDR3 DNA reads TGTGCTAGTGGTTTGGACAGGGGGCTTGAGCAGTACTTC. It yields the protein CASGLDRGLEQYF. The entire variable domain, with the rest obtained from reference TRBV12-5 and TRBJ2-7, is as follows: DARVTQTPRHKVTEMGQEVTMRCQPILGHNTVFWYRQTMMQGLELLAYFRNRAPLDDSGMPKDRFSAEMPDATLATLKIQPSEPRDSAVYFCASGLDRGLEQYFGPGTRLTVT.

The chain carries TRBV7-8 and TRBJ1-1; 9 bases line up with TRBD1. Germline lookup yields CDR1 SGHVS and CDR2 FQNEAQ. The CDR3 runs 15 residues. Germline trimming cut 2 bases from V and 9 bases from J; bases unmatched to any gene: 10. The CDR3 protein is CASSLTDRGTGKAFF. The CDR3 DNA follows: TGTGCCAGCAGCTTAACAGACCGGGGGACAGGGAAAGCTTTCTTT.

The chain is built from TRBV7-9 and TRBJ1-1, with D uncertain. This CDR3 is built from 14 residues. The germline gives CDR1 SEHNR, CDR2 FQNEAQ (reference sequence). Trimming left V 1 base short and J 3 bases short, with 9 bases between. The CDR3 coding sequence is TGTGCCAGCAGCTTAGAGTCTCGGGACACTGAAGCTTTCTTT. This gives the protein CASSLESRDTEAFF. The complete variable domain, with remaining parts taken from reference TRBV7-9 and TRBJ1-1, reads DTGVSQNPRHKITKRGQNVTFRCDPISEHNRLYWYRQTLGQGPEFLTYFQNEAQLEKSRLLSDRFSAERPKGSFSTLEIQRTEQGDSAMYLCASSLESRDTEAFFGQGTRLTVV.

This sequence joins TRBV7-9 and TRBJ1-2; D is unresolved. Germline V CDR1 and CDR2: SEHNR, FQNEAQ (reference sequence). The CDR3 consists of 12 residues. Trimming cost V 2 bases and J 7 bases, with 8 bases left between them. The CDR3 spells CASSLSSSGYTF. The CDR3 nucleotides are TGTGCCAGCAGCTTATCTTCGAGTGGCTACACCTTC.

The rearrangement uses TRBV2 and TRBJ2-2, with D unclear. There are 13 residues in the CDR3. Germline CDR1 SNHLY, CDR2 FYNNEI. Deletions cut 7 bases from V and 3 bases from J, with 9 bases between. Here the CDR3 DNA reads TGTGCCAGCACTCGACTTGACACCGGGGAGCTGTTTTTT. Protein: CASTRLDTGELFF.

This clone appeared once. The gene calls are TRBV10-1 and TRBJ2-1; 9 bases agree with TRBD2. Germline V gene sequence: CDR1 WNHNN, CDR2 SYGVQD (reference sequence). V shed 6 bases and J 8 bases; nucleotides not matched to a gene: 11. The CDR3 sequence is 15 residues long. CDR3: CASRASAGGWDEQFF. The CDR3 DNA reads as TGCGCCAGCAGGGCGTCAGCGGGGGGTTGGGATGAGCAGTTCTTC.

This clone has a single count. The rearrangement joins TRBV7-9 to TRBJ2-2, with D tentatively TRBD1 (6 bases). Trimming shortened V by 2 bases and J by 4 bases, and 14 bases separated the two germline ends. Germline CDR1 and CDR2: SEHNR and FQNEAQ (reference sequence). CDR3 length: 16 amino acids. The CDR3 sequence is CASSLTGQHSTGELFF. DNA of the CDR3: TGTGCCAGCAGCTTAACAGGACAGCACTCCACCGGGGAGCTGTTTTTT.

This chain uses TRBV6-1 with TRBJ2-1; D gene unclear. The CDR3 spans 13 residues. In germline, CDR1 is MNHNS, CDR2 SASEGT. V lost 1 base to trimming and J lost 4 bases, with 5 bases between them. In DNA form, the CDR3 reads TGTGCCAGCAGTGAAGTCAGTTACAATGAGCAGTTCTTC. It specifies CASSEVSYNEQFF.

The genes are TRBV25-1 and TRBJ1-6, with D hard to call. CDR1 MGHDK and CDR2 SYGVNS come from the germline V gene. V was pared by 8 bases and J by 0 bases, with 8 bases between. CDR3 length equals 14 residues. The CDR3 loop is CASLPSSYNSPLHF. The CDR3 coding sequence is TGTGCCAGCCTCCCGAGCTCCTATAATTCACCCCTCCACTTT.

This chain uses TRBV28 with TRBJ2-3, with D tentatively TRBD2 (5 bases). The CDR3 spans 17 residues. Between the trimmed V and J ends, which lost 3 bases and 0 bases, there was a span of 16 bases. CDR1 MDHEN and CDR2 SYDVKM come from the germline V gene. CDR3 nucleotide sequence: TGTGCCAGCAGTTTGGCTCCTAGGCGGGCGAGCACAGATACGCAGTATTTT. Its translation is CASSLAPRRASTDTQYF.

The gene calls are TRBV6-1 and TRBJ2-7, with D possibly TRBD2 on 6 matching bases. V lost 1 base, J lost 5 bases, and 12 bases lay in between. There are 14 residues in the CDR3. The V gene's germline CDR1 is MNHNS and CDR2 SASEGT. CDR3 loop: CASSEGEEGNEQYF. The CDR3 DNA is TGTGCCAGCAGTGAAGGGGAGGAGGGAAACGAGCAGTACTTC.

The rearrangement links TRBV29-1 to TRBJ1-1; tentatively, D is TRBD1 (5 bases). CDR3 length equals 12 residues. The V gene lost 1 base and the J gene lost 7 bases, with 10 bases spanning the gap. Germline CDR1 reads SQVTM; CDR2 reads ANQGSEA. The CDR3 DNA follows: TGCAGCGTTGAAGGTTTCAGGGTTGAAGCTTTCTTT. This translates into CSVEGFRVEAFF.

This clone came up once. The chain employs TRBV5-1 and TRBJ2-5, with 7 bases matching TRBD1. CDR1 and CDR2 from the germline V gene are SGHRS and YFSETQ. The CDR3 has 16 amino acids. V was pared by 0 bases and J by 1 base, with 6 bases of the junction left unmatched. CDR3 region: CASSLAQGPIQETQYF. CDR3 in DNA: TGCGCCAGCAGCTTGGCACAGGGGCCCATCCAAGAGACCCAGTACTTC.

The genes are TRBV11-2 and TRBJ2-5, with a weak D call TRBD1 (6 bases). Trimming pared 5 bases from V and 5 bases from J, leaving 18 bases between. CDR3 length: 15 residues. The germline gives CDR1 SGHAT, CDR2 FQNNGV. In nucleotides, the CDR3 is TGTGCCAGCAGCCCATCCGTGGGGGCTCCGGAGACCCAGTACTTC. Translating gives CASSPSVGAPETQYF.

The chain employs TRBV7-2 and TRBJ2-7; 7 positions match TRBD1. Germline CDR1 is SGHTA and CDR2 is FQGNSA. V shed 5 bases and J 3 bases; nucleotides not matched to a gene: 4. The CDR3 sequence is 13 residues long. The CDR3 region is CASSQGVGYEQYF. Here the CDR3 DNA reads TGTGCCAGCAGCCAGGGGGTGGGCTACGAGCAGTACTTC.

The chain couples TRBV9 to TRBJ1-2; D is possibly TRBD1 (6 bases). V lost 1 base and J lost 4, with 11 bases in between. This CDR3 has 14 amino acids. Looked up from germline, CDR1 is SGDLS and CDR2 is YYNGEE. For the CDR3, the DNA is TGTGCCAGCAGCGTACCCGGGACAAGCTATGGCTACACCTTC. It encodes CASSVPGTSYGYTF.

The J gene is TRBJ2-1, the V gene TRBV2; tentative D call: TRBD2 (6 bases). Germline V gives CDR1 SNHLY, CDR2 FYNNEI. The CDR3 loop spans 13 amino acids. V lost 7 bases, J lost 9 bases, and 16 bases lay in between. CDR3 DNA sequence: TGTGCCAGCAACATCTTAAAGGAGGGTGAGCAGTTCTTC. Encoded protein: CASNILKEGEQFF.